These T cell receptor beta chains were read from a single sample in a study of blood T cell repertoires in COVID-19. The assay was immunoSEQ multiplex PCR, and TCRdb's table has in-frame clones only and misses some. This sample carries approximately 150,000 clones, around 81% of them seen once, and the ten largest clones take approximately 11%. Material for sequencing was peripheral blood. All receptors derive from a man in his sixties with active or convalescent COVID-19. Each CDR3 is given with its conserved first and last residue. D genes are given only for firm matches. Size is omitted from some rows. Given values are once, few, many or a class for expanded clones.

j_call v_call clone_size d_call cdr3_nt cdr3_aa
TRBJ2-5 TRBV18 . TRBD1 TGTGCCAGCTCACTCGCGACAGGGGGCGGTTCGGAGACCCAGTACTTC CASSLATGGGSETQYF
TRBJ2-1 TRBV6-1 once TRBD2 TGTGCCAGCAGTGAAGCACCGGGACTACCCTCCAGAAGATCCTACAATGAGCAGTTCTTC CASSEAPGLPSRRSYNEQFF
TRBJ2-7 TRBV6-5 once . TGTGCCAGCAGCACAGGACAGATTTCCCACGAGCAGTACTTC CASSTGQISHEQYF
TRBJ2-3 TRBV7-6 few . TGTGCCAGCAGCTTAGGGAGCGGTAGCACAGATACGCAGTATTTT CASSLGSGSTDTQYF
TRBJ1-4 TRBV7-2 few TRBD1 TGTGCCAGCAGCCCAGGGGGAAGGGGAAATGAAAAACTGTTTTTT CASSPGGRGNEKLFF
TRBJ2-3 TRBV28 . TRBD1 TGTGCCAGCAGTTTAAGACCCGGGACAGCGTACACAGATACGCAGTATTTT CASSLRPGTAYTDTQYF
TRBJ2-5 TRBV5-6 . TRBD1 TGTGCCAGCAGCTTTGGACAGGTCCAAGAGACCCAGTACTTC CASSFGQVQETQYF
TRBJ2-7 TRBV10-1 . TRBD1 TGCGCCAGCAGTAGGGACAGGTCGATGGGGGAGCAGTACTTC CASSRDRSMGEQYF
TRBJ2-7 TRBV29-1 . . TGCAGCGTTGAAGTTCAGGGGGGTCGCGAGCAGTACTTC CSVEVQGGREQYF
TRBJ1-1 TRBV6-5 . TRBD1 TGTGCCAGCAGCACACAGGGGGCAGTGAACACTGAAGCTTTCTTT CASSTQGAVNTEAFF
TRBJ1-2 TRBV2 . . TGTGCCAGAAGAGGGGGGGGCGATCCTGCCAACTATGGCTACACCTTC CARRGGGDPANYGYTF
TRBJ2-3 TRBV6-1 . TRBD2 TGTGCCAGCAGTGATGGCGGGGGGGCCGTCGAAGATACGCAGTATTTT CASSDGGGAVEDTQYF
TRBJ2-2 TRBV6-4 . . TGTGCCAGCAGTGCGGAGGTTTGGACCGGGGAGCTGTTTTTT CASSAEVWTGELFF
TRBJ2-2 TRBV28 once . TGTGCCAGCAGCAAAACCTTTGGACAGAAATTCGGGGAGCTGTTTTTT CASSKTFGQKFGELFF
TRBJ2-3 TRBV20-1 . . TGCAGTGCTATTGTAGTAGATACGCAGTATTTT CSAIVVDTQYF
TRBJ1-1 TRBV11-2 . . TGTGCCAGCAGCTTAATCTCGGGGAACACTGAAGCTTTCTTT CASSLISGNTEAFF
TRBJ2-1 TRBV5-4 . . TGTGCCAGCAGCTTGGTCGGTAGGGGCCCTGGTGAGCAGTTCTTC CASSLVGRGPGEQFF
TRBJ2-5 TRBV18 . . TGTGCCAGCTCAGTGGACATTCAAGAGACCCAGTACTTC CASSVDIQETQYF
TRBJ1-5 TRBV29-1 . . TGCAGCGTTGGGAGGGAACAGTACAATCAGCCCCAGCATTTT CSVGREQYNQPQHF
TRBJ2-7 TRBV19 . . TGTGCCAGTACCCTCTCCTACGAGCAGTACTTC CASTLSYEQYF
TRBJ2-1 TRBV7-2 . TRBD2 TGTGCCAGCAGCTTAAACGGCGGGAGCTCCTACAATGAGCAGTTCTTC CASSLNGGSSYNEQFF
TRBJ1-6 TRBV4-2 . . TGTGCCAGCAGCCAAGGTCAAGGTCCTCGGGAAACCCTCCACTTT CASSQGQGPRETLHF
TRBJ1-6 TRBV6-4 . . TGTGCCAGCAGTGACTCGGGAGAAGTGGATTCACCCCTCCACTTT CASSDSGEVDSPLHF
TRBJ2-5 TRBV6-2/TRBV6-3 . . TGTGCCAGCAGTTACTCGCTGGGGGGGCGCGAGACCCAGTACTTC CASSYSLGGRETQYF